This TCR beta chain is drawn from a study of a mutant IDH1 vaccine in newly diagnosed glioma. Turning to the study itself: Either 4-6 weeks after radiotherapy alone or alongside temozolomide, vaccination was begun. Former treatment meant radiotherapy, temozolomide, or both; the majority had gotten both.

Only in-frame clones appear in the TCRdb table, and some are missing; sequencing was by immunoSEQ multiplex PCR. The table lists 35,000 to 45,000 clones, roughly 81% of them singletons. Sample time point: week 5, during vaccination. With topical imiquimod, each dose of the vaccine consisted of 300 ug of mutant IDH1 20-mer peptide. The CDR3 sequence is 13 residues long. The J segment lost 4 bases and the V segment lost 7 bases, leaving 1 base of the junction unmatched. From germline, CDR1 is MNHEY and CDR2 SMNVEV (reference sequence). Overall study findings and caveats: Shifts in the top peripheral T cell clonotypes seemed unrelated to pseudoprogression.

In regard to this clone: Its antigen is not known.

J is TRBJ2-7 and V is TRBV27; 13 nucleotides match TRBD2. The receptor comes from a man aged 50 to 59 with glioma. Here the sequenced sample was PBMCs, taken from a glioma patient whose treatment included an IDH1 peptide vaccine. CDR3 amino acids: CASKLAGGYEQYF. The CDR3 region has the DNA TGTGCCAGCAAACTAGCGGGGGGGTACGAGCAGTACTTC.